These 20 T cell receptor beta chains came from one sample sequenced in a study of T-cell reconstitution after alpha-beta-depleted transplantation in children. The library targeted TCRbeta and was prepared with unique molecular identifiers. In TCRdb, the PCR reads were re-called with MiXCR into one record per CDR3 protein. There are approximately 250,000 distinct CDR3 sequences in the sample; over 20% occur only once, and around 2.5% lies in the top ten. The sample in question was PBMCs, obtained before TCRalphabeta/CD19-depleted stem cell transplant. The receptors shown here come from a girl aged 2-10 years with Fanconi anemia, due to receive a stem cell transplant.

This clonotype was seen a few times. J is TRBJ2-7 and V is TRBV7-7; D unclear. Trimming took 2 bases from V and 3 from J, leaving 14 bases between them. The CDR3 has 15 residues. Germline-derived CDR1 and CDR2 are SSHAT and FNYEAQ (reference sequence). Here the CDR3 DNA reads TGTGCCAGCAGCTTATGGCCAGGACCCCTCTACGAGCAGTACTTC. It yields the protein CASSLWPGPLYEQYF.

In its sample, this clonotype was seen a few times. V usage is TRBV25-1 and J usage is TRBJ1-5, with D possibly matching TRBD1 (5 bases). The CDR3 covers 13 residues. The germline V gene encodes CDR1 MGHDK and CDR2 SYGVNS. The germline V and J ends were trimmed by 3 bases and 7 bases, with 10 bases remaining between them. CDR3 nucleotide sequence: TGTGCCAGCAGTGAGTGGGGGGGGCAGCCCCAGCATTTT. As protein: CASSEWGGQPQHF. The full variable domain, rest sourced from reference TRBV25-1 and TRBJ1-5, is EADIYQTPRYLVIGTGKKITLECSQTMGHDKMYWYQQDPGMELHLIHYSYGVNSTEKGDLSSESTVSRIRTEHFPLTLESARPSHTSQYLCASSEWGGQPQHFGDGTRLSIL.

In its sample, this clonotype was seen many times. This rearrangement joins TRBV20-1 to TRBJ1-2, with 7 bases matching TRBD1. The CDR3 sequence is 16 residues long. Germline assignment: CDR1 DFQATT and CDR2 SNEGSKA (reference sequence). Germline trimming cut 0 bases from V and 7 bases from J; bases unmatched to any gene: 14. The CDR3 nucleotides read TGCAGTGCTAGAGACCCAACAGACAGGGTAGAAGTTGGCTACACCTTC. Its translation: CSARDPTDRVEVGYTF.

This chain joins TRBV20-1 and TRBJ2-7; weak D call: TRBD1 (6 bases). Germline CDR1 DFQATT, CDR2 SNEGSKA (reference sequence). The V end lost 2 bases, the J end lost 0 bases, and 8 bases lay between the germline ends. This CDR3 has 13 residues. CDR3 DNA: TGCAGTGCTAGAAAGGGACACTCCTACGAGCAGTACTTC. Its translation: CSARKGHSYEQYF.

The chain uses TRBV29-1 and TRBJ2-3; no firm D call. The V and J ends lost 1 base and 2 bases respectively, with 7 bases between them. The CDR3 is 13 amino acids. Per germline, CDR1 SQVTM and CDR2 ANQGSEA. CDR3 in amino acids: CSVEVRTTDTQYF. CDR3 bases: TGCAGCGTTGAAGTGCGGACCACAGATACGCAGTATTTT.

A word on this clonotype: Germline is not matched at one junction end, which may reflect a read error. The rearrangement uses TRBV20-1 and TRBJ2-1; 7 nucleotides match TRBD2. The CDR3 is 12 residues long. Germline-derived CDR1 and CDR2 are DFQATT and SNEGSKA (reference sequence). Written as DNA, the CDR3 is TGCAGTGCTAGAACTCGTGGGGGGGAGCTGTTCTTC. Protein: CSARTRGGELFF.

The rearrangement joins TRBV12-3 or TRBV12-4 to TRBJ2-2; D is uncertain. This CDR3 region has 14 residues. V lost 9 bases to trimming and J lost 3 bases, with 14 bases between them. The CDR3 is CASRWDWDTGELFF. DNA for the CDR3: TGTGCCAGTCGTTGGGATTGGGACACCGGGGAGCTGTTTTTT.

This clonotype was found a few times. The chain combines TRBV20-1 with TRBJ2-7; TRBD2 matches at 12 bases. Trimming at V came to 5 bases and at J to 3 bases, leaving 5 bases not matched to a gene. CDR3 size: 14 residues. The germline CDR1 and CDR2 sequences are DFQATT and SNEGSKA (reference sequence). The CDR3 region is CSAARTSGDYEQYF. Written as DNA, the CDR3 is TGCAGTGCTGCCCGGACTAGCGGGGACTACGAGCAGTACTTC.

This clonotype occurred many times. This rearrangement joins TRBV20-1 to TRBJ2-3, with D hard to call. Trimming took off 3 bases at V and 1 base at J, with 5 bases between the two ends. The CDR3 totals 12 residues. Germline values: CDR1 DFQATT, CDR2 SNEGSKA (reference sequence). The CDR3 spells CSARKGTDTQYF. The CDR3, as DNA: TGCAGTGCTAGGAAGGGCACAGATACGCAGTATTTT.

This clonotype showed up just a few times. This chain uses TRBV20-1 with TRBJ2-1; the match to TRBD1 covers 7 bases. The length of the CDR3 is 13 residues. Germline lookup yields CDR1 DFQATT and CDR2 SNEGSKA (reference sequence). Trimming removed 3 bases from V and 3 bases from J; junction bases left unmatched: 2. CDR3 sequence (DNA): TGCAGTGCTAGGAGGGGGCTCTACAATGAGCAGTTCTTC. Translated, it gives CSARRGLYNEQFF.

This clonotype has just a few counts. The chain has TRBV20-1 and TRBJ2-1; possible D gene TRBD2, 6 bases. The V gene lost 0 bases and the J gene lost 4 bases, with 13 bases spanning the gap. This CDR3 contains 15 residues. Per the germline V gene, CDR1 is DFQATT and CDR2 is SNEGSKA (reference sequence). In DNA, the CDR3 is TGCAGTGCTAGAGATCGGCTAGCGATTTACAATGAGCAGTTCTTC. It encodes CSARDRLAIYNEQFF.

This clonotype was seen many times. CDR3 sequence (DNA): TGCAGTGCTAGGTGGCCCCTTAACTACGAGCAGTACTTC. Translated: CSARWPLNYEQYF. The V call is TRBV20-1, the J call TRBJ2-7; D remains unclear. The length of the CDR3 is 13 residues. Trimming took 3 bases from V and 3 from J, leaving 12 bases between them. From germline, CDR1 is DFQATT and CDR2 SNEGSKA (reference sequence).

In DNA form, the CDR3 reads TGTGCCAGCAGCTTGTTTCATCTAATTCGTGCAGGAGATACGCAGTATTTT. Encoded protein: CASSLFHLIRAGDTQYF. This sequence joins TRBV5-6 and TRBJ2-3; no clear D gene. Looked up from germline, CDR1 is SGHDT and CDR2 is YYEEEE. The CDR3 is 17 residues long. The ends were cut back, 1 base at V and 5 bases at J, with 20 bases in the middle. Full variable domain (rest looked up from reference TRBV5-6 and TRBJ2-3): DAGVTQSPTHLIKTRGQQVTLRCSPKSGHDTVSWYQQALGQGPQFIFQYYEEEERQRGNFPDRFSGHQFPNYSSELNVNALLLGDSALYLCASSLFHLIRAGDTQYFGPGTRLTVL.

This clonotype was detected only once. The gene calls are TRBV18 and TRBJ2-5; D is unresolved. Germline CDR1 reads KGHSH; CDR2 reads LQKENI. V dropped 2 bases and J dropped 3 bases, with 13 bases sitting between them. The CDR3 totals 15 residues. The CDR3 DNA is TGTGCCAGCTCACCAAGTTTCGGAGTAAAAGAGACCCAGTACTTC. Translation: CASSPSFGVKETQYF.

Many counts were recorded for this clonotype. The V gene is TRBV20-1, the J gene TRBJ2-3; D unresolved. Germline CDR1 reads DFQATT; CDR2 reads SNEGSKA (reference sequence). The CDR3 contains 14 residues. V shed 2 bases and J shed 1 base, with 10 bases lying between them. CDR3 in amino acids: CSARISLGTDTQYF. The CDR3 DNA is TGCAGTGCTAGAATTTCGCTAGGCACAGATACGCAGTATTTT.

This clonotype showed up just a few times. The chain recombines TRBV7-6 with TRBJ2-1; D is undetermined. V was cut by 5 bases and J by 8 bases, with 16 bases left in between. Germline lookup yields CDR1 SGHVS and CDR2 FNYEAQ. The CDR3 sequence is 14 residues long. This CDR3 reads CASSPEVRFDEQFF. The CDR3 region has the DNA TGTGCCAGCAGCCCCGAGGTCCGGTTCGATGAGCAGTTCTTC.

In this sample, this clonotype turned up many times. The CDR3 DNA reads as TGTGCCAGCAGTTACAGGCGGCAAGAGACCCAGTACTTC. Residues: CASSYRRQETQYF. V gene TRBV6-8 combines with J gene TRBJ2-5; unclear D gene. The CDR3 is 13 amino acids. In germline, CDR1 is MNHGY, CDR2 SAAAGT. Deletions cut 2 bases from V and 2 bases from J, with 6 bases between.

This clonotype was seen many times. This chain links TRBV29-1 with TRBJ2-3; TRBD1 agrees at 8 bases. Germline-derived CDR1 and CDR2 are SQVTM and ANQGSEA. The CDR3 is 13 amino acids. The V and J ends lost 4 bases and 5 bases, in that order; junction bases with no gene match: 5. The DNA of the CDR3 is TGCAGCGTTGCTACAGGGGGAGGAGATACGCAGTATTTT. Translation gives CSVATGGGDTQYF.

This clonotype has at least ten counts. This chain links TRBV15 with TRBJ2-6, with TRBD1 as a possible D gene (6 bases). Trimming took off 4 bases at V and 2 bases at J, with 9 bases between the two ends. Germline V gene lookup returns CDR1 LNHNV and CDR2 YYDKDF (reference sequence). This CDR3 has 15 amino acids. CDR3 nucleotides: TGTGCCACCAGCACCGGGACAACTGGGGCCAACGTCCTGACTTTC. Translation: CATSTGTTGANVLTF.

In this sample, this clonotype turned up many times. The V gene is TRBV27, the J gene TRBJ2-4, with D possibly being TRBD2 (6 bases). CDR3 length: 13 amino acids. CDR1 is MNHEY, CDR2 SMNVEV, per germline (reference sequence). Trimming removed 0 bases at V and 8 bases at J, with 8 bases between. In DNA form, the CDR3 reads TGTGCCAGCAGTTTATCGTGGGACTACATTCAGTACTTC. Translation: CASSLSWDYIQYF.